The 15 T cell receptor beta chains presented below share a single source sample, sequenced in a study of response to subunit inactivated influenza vaccine. One entry per CDR3 protein, called by TCRdb with MiXCR from the RT-PCR reads. Counted here are approximately 160,000 distinct CDR3 sequences, about 10% occurring once; the ten biggest clones make up about a third. This specimen consisted of CD8+ T cells sorted from PBMCs, obtained around 25 months after vaccination. The source of these receptors is a man between 50 and 69 years old who received an inactivated influenza vaccine.

In this sample, this clonotype turned up a few times. The chain has TRBV12-3 or TRBV12-4 and TRBJ2-3, with 9 bases aligning to TRBD2. This CDR3 contains 15 residues. J gave up 2 bases and V 6 bases, and 6 bases lay outside the gene matches. CDR3 in amino acids: CASRGLAASTDTQYF. The CDR3 DNA is TGTGCCAGCAGGGGACTAGCAGCCTCCACAGATACGCAGTATTTT.

This chain connects TRBV5-5 to TRBJ2-7; D is unresolved. Deletions cut 6 bases from V and 3 bases from J, with 16 bases between. CDR1 is SGHKS and CDR2 is YYEKEE in the germline V gene (reference sequence). The CDR3 has 14 residues. CDR3 loop: CASTPRVGFYEQYF. The CDR3 bases are TGTGCCAGCACACCTCGGGTGGGCTTCTACGAGCAGTACTTC.

This clonotype was seen more than once but under ten times. The rearrangement joins TRBV10-3 to TRBJ2-7; possible D gene TRBD2, 7 bases. Trimming removed 11 bases at V and 4 bases at J, with 21 bases between. The CDR3 length is 14 residues. Germline V gene sequence: CDR1 ENHRY, CDR2 SYGVKD. The CDR3 loop reads CASGGPGIGYEQYF. Written as DNA, the CDR3 is TGTGCCTCCGGGGGGCCCGGGATCGGTTACGAGCAGTACTTC.

The rearrangement joins TRBV3-1 to TRBJ2-3; D is undetermined. CDR1 and CDR2 from the germline V gene are LGHDT and YNNKEL (reference sequence). This CDR3 contains 16 residues. The V end lost 1 base, the J end lost 3 bases, and 14 bases lay between the germline ends. The CDR3, as DNA: TGTGCCAGCAGCCAAGCTCGTACCGGAAGGACAGATACGCAGTATTTT. It encodes CASSQARTGRTDTQYF.

This clonotype was observed a handful of times. The chain carries TRBV28 and TRBJ2-7, with D perhaps given as TRBD1 or TRBD2 (5 bases each). With 5 bases removed from V and 2 bases from J, the gap between germline ends came to 10 bases. The CDR3 loop spans 13 amino acids. Germline CDR1 MDHEN, CDR2 SYDVKM. CDR3 region: CASSGTPAYEQYF. CDR3 nucleotide sequence: TGTGCCAGCAGTGGGACCCCGGCCTACGAGCAGTACTTC.

Here the CDR3 DNA reads TGTGCCAGCAGCGAGACTAGCGGGAGGGAAATTAACACCGGGGAGCTGTTTTTT. The encoded protein is CASSETSGREINTGELFF. This rearrangement joins TRBV9 to TRBJ2-2, with TRBD2 identical over 14 bases. CDR3 length equals 18 residues. J gave up 2 bases and V 3 bases, and 6 bases lay outside the gene matches. Germline loops: CDR1 SGDLS, CDR2 YYNGEE. The whole variable domain, filled in from reference TRBV9 and TRBJ2-2, reads DSGVTQTPKHLITATGQRVTLRCSPRSGDLSVYWYQQSLDQGLQFLIQYYNGEERAKGNILERFSAQQFPDLHSELNLSSLELGDSALYFCASSETSGREINTGELFFGEGSRLTVL.

This clonotype was counted a few times. The chain is built from TRBV20-1 and TRBJ2-5; 8 positions match TRBD2. The germline V gene encodes CDR1 DFQATT and CDR2 SNEGSKA (reference sequence). Trimming removed 6 bases from V and 4 bases from J; junction bases left unmatched: 7. The CDR3 extends over 13 amino acids. The DNA for the CDR3 is TGCAGTGCCTCGGGGGGGCCCCGAGAGACCCAGTACTTC. Residues: CSASGGPRETQYF.

There are a few counts of this clonotype. The V gene is TRBV9, the J gene TRBJ2-2; D unclear. Trimming left V 0 bases short and J 0 bases short, with 9 bases between. Germline V gene lookup returns CDR1 SGDLS and CDR2 YYNGEE. The CDR3 runs 16 residues. CDR3 sequence reads: CASSVVVGTNTGELFF. Here the CDR3 DNA reads TGTGCCAGCAGCGTAGTGGTGGGCACGAACACCGGGGAGCTGTTTTTT.

J is TRBJ2-7 and V is TRBV29-1; 7 nucleotides match TRBD1. The junction had 4 bases not matched to a gene; V was cut back by 5 bases and J by 6 bases. This CDR3 comprises 11 residues. CDR1 SQVTM and CDR2 ANQGSEA come from the germline V gene. In DNA form, the CDR3 reads TGCAGCGTTAGACAGGGTTTCGAGCAGTACTTC. Translation gives CSVRQGFEQYF.

J is TRBJ2-4 and V is TRBV12-3 or TRBV12-4, with D possibly being TRBD2 (6 bases). This CDR3 has 16 residues. Trimming took off 5 bases at V and 5 bases at J, with 19 bases between the two ends. CDR3: CASSTSSRGGENIQYF. In DNA, the CDR3 is TGTGCCAGCAGTACCTCCTCTCGGGGAGGCGAAAACATTCAGTACTTC.

In its sample, this clonotype was seen many times. The V and J genes are TRBV7-8 and TRBJ2-7, with 7 bases fitting TRBD2. Trimming cost V 4 bases and J 0 bases; bases outside gene matches: 6. The CDR3 sequence is 15 residues long. Germline V gene sequence: CDR1 SGHVS, CDR2 FQNEAQ. The CDR3 sequence is CASSSISGHSYEQYF. CDR3 in DNA: TGTGCCAGCAGCTCCATTAGCGGGCACTCCTACGAGCAGTACTTC. Filled out from reference TRBV7-8 and TRBJ2-7, the complete variable domain reads GAGVSQSPRYKVAKRGQDVALRCDPISGHVSLFWYQQALGQGPEFLTYFQNEAQLDKSGLPSDRFFAERPEGSVSTLKIQRTQQEDSAVYLCASSSISGHSYEQYFGPGTRLTVT.

This clonotype has only a few counts. The rearrangement links TRBV11-1 to TRBJ2-5; D call uncertain. Germline-derived CDR1 and CDR2 are SGHAT and FQDESV (reference sequence). The ends were cut back, 4 bases at V and 0 bases at J, with 9 bases in the middle. The CDR3 spans 14 residues. The chain's CDR3 is CASSSFTDQETQYF. In DNA, the CDR3 is TGTGCCAGCAGCTCGTTCACAGACCAAGAGACCCAGTACTTC.

The gene calls are TRBV28 and TRBJ2-3, with a possible D match to TRBD2 (5 bases). The germline V gene has CDR1 MDHEN and CDR2 SYDVKM. The V end lost 11 bases, the J end lost 1 base, and 25 bases lay between the germline ends. This CDR3 is built from 17 residues. CDR3 coding DNA: TGTGCCGGATTCCGGGGAGCCCGGGTACGAGGCACAGATACGCAGTATTTT. Protein: CAGFRGARVRGTDTQYF.

The sample holds a few counts of this clonotype. The chain has TRBV11-1 and TRBJ2-1, with 10 bases fitting TRBD2. The germline V gene has CDR1 SGHAT and CDR2 FQDESV (reference sequence). This CDR3 is 20 amino acids long. Unmatched junction bases numbered 15, after V lost 4 bases and J lost 0 bases. As DNA, the CDR3 is TGTGCCAGCAGCTCCGATGGACTAGCGGAACGGGCGAGCTCCTACAATGAGCAGTTCTTC. Translated: CASSSDGLAERASSYNEQFF.

This clonotype was detected only a few times. The V gene is TRBV18, the J gene TRBJ1-1; the D is unclear. Per germline, CDR1 KGHSH and CDR2 LQKENI. CDR3 length equals 15 residues. V lost 1 base and J lost 3, with 12 bases in between. The CDR3 sequence is CASSPQKGSYTEAFF. CDR3 in DNA: TGTGCCAGCTCACCACAGAAAGGCAGCTACACTGAAGCTTTCTTT.